These 23 T cell receptor beta chains were sequenced from one sample in a study of T-cell reconstitution after alpha-beta-depleted transplantation in children. TCRbeta library construction was performed incorporating unique molecular identifiers. TCRdb itself ran the PCR reads through MiXCR, one entry per CDR3 protein. The sample holds 75,000 to 80,000 distinct CDR3 sequences, 15% to 20% seen once. Sequenced here: PBMCs, mostly from graft donor cells, sampled 360 days after TCRalphabeta/CD19-depleted stem cell transplant. These receptors all stem from a male patient under 10 years old who had a stem cell transplant for acute lymphoblastic leukemia, so the T cells may come from the graft donor.

This clonotype was seen only a few times. The genes are TRBV6-1 and TRBJ1-5; D is undetermined. This CDR3 spans 15 amino acids. From germline, CDR1 is MNHNS and CDR2 SASEGT. Trimming took 3 bases from V and 0 from J, leaving 9 bases between them. As DNA, the CDR3 is TGTGCCAGCAGTGACCATAGTTATAGCAATCAGCCCCAGCATTTT. Encoded protein: CASSDHSYSNQPQHF.

This clonotype was counted only a few times. The rearrangement links TRBV12-3 or TRBV12-4 to TRBJ2-1; TRBD1 is a possible D gene (6 bases). V lost 2 bases to trimming and J lost 15 bases, with 14 bases between them. The CDR3 covers 12 residues. The DNA for the CDR3 is TGTGCCAGCAGTTTACGGCCACAGGGCCCGTTCTTC. Amino acid sequence: CASSLRPQGPFF.

The chain has TRBV5-6 and TRBJ2-5, with 7 nucleotides matching TRBD2. V trimming: 2 bases; J trimming: 3 bases; junction bases outside the gene matches: 28. This CDR3 region has 22 residues. CDR1 is SGHDT, CDR2 YYEEEE, per germline. CDR3 DNA: TGTGCCAGCAGCTTCAACCGACTAGCTTATGTGACGTTTGCCCCCACTGAAGAGACCCAGTACTTC. Translation gives CASSFNRLAYVTFAPTEETQYF.

This clonotype was observed a few times. The chain couples TRBV7-9 to TRBJ2-7; the match to TRBD1 covers 7 bases. Trimming removed 5 bases from V and 2 bases from J; junction bases left unmatched: 6. The CDR3 covers 14 residues. The germline V gene has CDR1 SEHNR and CDR2 FQNEAQ (reference sequence). CDR3 amino acids: CASSPTGQAYEQYF. The DNA for the CDR3 is TGTGCCAGCAGCCCGACAGGGCAAGCCTACGAGCAGTACTTC.

This clonotype showed up just a few times. V and J are TRBV5-1 and TRBJ1-5, with D perhaps matching TRBD1 (6 bases). V was pared by 4 bases and J by 3 bases, with 14 bases between. The CDR3 has 15 amino acids. Germline CDR1 SGHRS, CDR2 YFSETQ. The CDR3 DNA sequence: TGCGCCAGCAGCCCGAGAGGGGGGATCAATCAGCCCCAGCATTTT. Translated: CASSPRGGINQPQHF.

The chain has TRBV12-3 or TRBV12-4 and TRBJ2-3; D gene uncertain. V was trimmed by 5 bases and J by 4 bases, leaving 16 bases between them. The CDR3 runs to 15 residues. The DNA for the CDR3 is TGTGCCAGCAGTCCCCTTAGGGTAGCCCCAGATACGCAGTATTTT. Protein: CASSPLRVAPDTQYF.

This clonotype was recorded at least ten times. The gene calls are TRBV3-1 and TRBJ2-7; possibly TRBD2 for D (5 bases). Trimming left V 3 bases short and J 4 bases short, with 10 bases between. Germline V CDR1 and CDR2: LGHDT, YNNKEL (reference sequence). The CDR3 covers 13 residues. CDR3 nucleotide sequence: TGTGCCAGCAGCCAGGGGAGAGAGTACGAGCAGTACTTC. Protein: CASSQGREYEQYF.

The chain links TRBV2 to TRBJ2-3, with D perhaps TRBD2 (6 bases). Deletions cut 8 bases from V and 4 bases from J, with 16 bases between. CDR3 length: 14 residues. Germline CDR1 and CDR2: SNHLY and FYNNEI. CDR3 bases: TGTGCCAGCGATAGCGGAATTCTGGCAGATACGCAGTATTTT. It codes for CASDSGILADTQYF.

This clonotype was seen only a few times. This chain joins TRBV5-1 and TRBJ2-3; D might be TRBD1 (6 bases). From germline, CDR1 is SGHRS and CDR2 YFSETQ. Trimming pared 0 bases from V and 2 bases from J, leaving 13 bases between. This CDR3 spans 16 amino acids. CDR3 loop: CASSLGWGLNTDTQYF. CDR3 nucleotides: TGCGCCAGCAGCTTGGGCTGGGGGCTAAACACAGATACGCAGTATTTT.

V and J are TRBV27 and TRBJ2-7, with 9 bases identical to TRBD2. This CDR3 has 18 residues. V lost 1 base to trimming and J lost 5 bases; unmatched junction nucleotides: 15. Germline CDR1 and CDR2: MNHEY and SMNVEV (reference sequence). DNA for the CDR3: TGTGCCAGCAGTTTATTGAAATTCCCGGGACTAGCTCCGAACGAGCAGTACTTC. Translation gives CASSLLKFPGLAPNEQYF.

This chain links TRBV6-6 with TRBJ2-7; D is unresolved. Germline CDR1 and CDR2: MNHNY and SVGAGI (reference sequence). The CDR3 consists of 12 residues. V lost 6 bases and J 7 bases, leaving 13 bases between the germline ends. For the CDR3, the DNA is TGTGCCAGCAGCCAACCCCTTCGGGAGCAGTACTTC. It codes for CASSQPLREQYF.

This clonotype was counted at least ten times. The V call is TRBV12-3 or TRBV12-4, the J call TRBJ2-5, with 10 positions matching TRBD2. The CDR3 spans 16 residues. V lost 2 bases and J lost 5; bases outside the gene matches: 8. CDR3 amino acids: CASSLRLAGVRETQYF. The CDR3 DNA reads as TGTGCCAGCAGTTTAAGGCTAGCGGGAGTTCGCGAGACCCAGTACTTC.

This clonotype was seen only a few times. This chain joins TRBV6-6 and TRBJ2-2; D not certain. V lost 2 bases and J 6 bases, leaving 4 bases between the germline ends. The V gene's germline CDR1 is MNHNY and CDR2 SVGAGI (reference sequence). CDR3 length: 12 residues. CDR3 bases: TGTGCCAGCAGTTACGGGCCCGGGGAGCTGTTTTTT. Its translation is CASSYGPGELFF.

There are a few counts of this clonotype. Compared with germline, one end of the junction differs, possibly owing to a read error. The chain uses TRBV29-1 and TRBJ1-2; D is unresolved. Germline V gene lookup returns CDR1 SQVTM and CDR2 ANQGSEA. This CDR3 spans 12 amino acids. The CDR3 is CSVQDVNYGYTF. The CDR3 coding sequence is TGCAGCGTTCAAGACGTTAACTATGGCTACACCTTC. Full variable domain (outside the CDR3, taken from reference TRBV29-1 and TRBJ1-2): SAVISQKPSRDICQRGTSLTIQCQVDSQVTMMFWYRQQPGQSLTLIATANQGSEATYESGFVIDKFPISRPNLTFSTLTVSNMSPEDSSIYLCSVQDVNYGYTFGSGTRLTVV.

In this sample, this clonotype turned up a few times. The V and J genes are TRBV20-1 and TRBJ2-1; 7 positions match TRBD2. J lost 9 bases, V lost 0 bases, and 11 bases had no gene match. The germline CDR1 and CDR2 sequences are DFQATT and SNEGSKA (reference sequence). The CDR3 loop spans 15 amino acids. The CDR3, as DNA: TGCAGTGCTAGAGATCGACTAGCTGGGGGGGGTGAGCAGTTCTTC. It codes for CSARDRLAGGGEQFF.

Ten or more counts support this clonotype. The J gene is TRBJ2-1, the V gene TRBV6-5, with D hard to call. With 7 bases removed from V and 8 bases from J, the gap between germline ends came to 0 bases. The CDR3 length is 8 residues. Per germline, CDR1 MNHEY and CDR2 SVGAGI. The CDR3 sequence is CASNEQFF. CDR3 nucleotide sequence: TGTGCCAGCAATGAGCAGTTCTTC.

The genes are TRBV5-6 and TRBJ1-2, with D possibly TRBD1 on 5 matching bases. Germline V gene lookup returns CDR1 SGHDT and CDR2 YYEEEE. V lost 5 bases, J lost 2 bases, and 16 bases lay in between. The CDR3 totals 15 residues. CDR3 residues: CASRRDGLLNYGYTF. CDR3 sequence (DNA): TGTGCCAGCAGACGGGACGGGCTCCTCAACTATGGCTACACCTTC.

This clonotype has only a few counts. This chain connects TRBV4-1 to TRBJ2-3, with TRBD2 matching over 7 bases. The germline V gene has CDR1 MGHRA and CDR2 YSYEKL. The J segment lost 3 bases and the V segment lost 1 base, leaving 7 bases of the junction unmatched. This CDR3 is 16 amino acids long. Here the CDR3 DNA reads TGCGCCAGCAGCCAAGTGGGAGGGCCTTGGACAGATACGCAGTATTTT. This gives the protein CASSQVGGPWTDTQYF.

CDR3 sequence (DNA): TGTGCCAGCAGAGGGGTGCAGGGAACCGCTCGCCGCGATGAGCAGTTCTTC. It is translated as CASRGVQGTARRDEQFF. The chain has TRBV2 and TRBJ2-1; TRBD1 might be the D (5 bases). Germline values: CDR1 SNHLY, CDR2 FYNNEI. The CDR3 has 17 amino acids. V shed 6 bases and J shed 8 bases, with 26 bases lying between them.

The V gene is TRBV14, the J gene TRBJ2-1; 11 nucleotides agree with TRBD2. V trimming: 1 base; J trimming: 7 bases; junction bases outside the gene matches: 12. Germline CDR1 reads SGHDN; CDR2 reads FVKESK. There are 18 residues in the CDR3. This chain's CDR3 is CASSQGPLASGRRNEQFF. The CDR3 DNA follows: TGTGCCAGCAGCCAAGGGCCCTTGGCTAGCGGGAGGCGGAATGAGCAGTTCTTC.

The chain has TRBV12-3 or TRBV12-4 and TRBJ1-2; TRBD1 is a possible D gene (6 bases). V gave up 5 bases and J gave up 5 bases, with 18 bases separating them. The CDR3 covers 15 residues. The CDR3 loop reads CASSPRGGTSYGYTF. The CDR3 nucleotides read TGTGCCAGCAGTCCAAGAGGGGGGACCTCGTATGGCTACACCTTC.

Ten or more counts support this clonotype. The chain is built from TRBV5-1 and TRBJ2-1; D gene unclear. Trimming took 0 bases from V and 4 from J, leaving 11 bases between them. In germline, CDR1 is SGHRS, CDR2 YFSETQ. This CDR3 is built from 15 residues. CDR3 DNA: TGCGCCAGCAGCTTGGTCGGAGAAAGATACAATGAGCAGTTCTTC. Protein product: CASSLVGERYNEQFF.

The chain joins TRBV3-1 to TRBJ2-4; possible D gene TRBD1, 6 bases. Germline CDR1 is LGHDT and CDR2 is YNNKEL (reference sequence). The CDR3 runs 13 residues. V lost 5 bases to trimming and J lost 7 bases, with 12 bases between them. This CDR3 is CASSTRTANIQYF. In DNA form, the CDR3 reads TGTGCCAGCAGCACCCGGACAGCCAACATTCAGTACTTC.